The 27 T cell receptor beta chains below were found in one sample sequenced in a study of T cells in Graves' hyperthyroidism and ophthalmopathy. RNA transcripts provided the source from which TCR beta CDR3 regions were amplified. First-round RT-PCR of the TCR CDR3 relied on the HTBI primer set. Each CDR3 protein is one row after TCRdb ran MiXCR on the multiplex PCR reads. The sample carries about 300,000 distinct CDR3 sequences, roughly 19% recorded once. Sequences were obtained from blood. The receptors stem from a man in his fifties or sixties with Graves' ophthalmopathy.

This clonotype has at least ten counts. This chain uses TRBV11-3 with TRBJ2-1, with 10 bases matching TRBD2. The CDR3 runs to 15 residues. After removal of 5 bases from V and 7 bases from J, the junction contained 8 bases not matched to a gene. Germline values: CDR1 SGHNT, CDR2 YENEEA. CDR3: CASSPAGTSVNEQFF. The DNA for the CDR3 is TGTGCCAGCAGCCCAGCCGGGACTAGCGTTAATGAGCAGTTCTTC. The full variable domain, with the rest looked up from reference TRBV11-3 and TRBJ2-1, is EAGVVQSPRYKIIEKKQPVAFWCNPISGHNTLYWYLQNLGQGPELLIRYENEEAVDDSQLPKDRFSAERLKGVDSTLKIQPAELGDSAVYLCASSPAGTSVNEQFFGPGTRLTVL.

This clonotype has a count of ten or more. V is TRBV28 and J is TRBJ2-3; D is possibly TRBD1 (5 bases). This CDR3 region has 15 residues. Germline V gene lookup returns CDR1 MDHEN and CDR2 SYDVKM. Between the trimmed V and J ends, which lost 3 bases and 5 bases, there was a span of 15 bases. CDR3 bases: TGTGCCAGCAGTTTTGGTCAGGCAGGGTTAGATACGCAGTATTTT. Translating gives CASSFGQAGLDTQYF.

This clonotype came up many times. CDR3 protein: CASSLYHRGNQPQHF. The CDR3, as DNA: TGTGCCAGCAGTTTGTACCACAGGGGTAATCAGCCCCAGCATTTT. The rearrangement joins TRBV27 to TRBJ1-5; 7 bases match TRBD1. After removal of 3 bases from V and 4 bases from J, the junction contained 6 bases not matched to a gene. The germline gives CDR1 MNHEY, CDR2 SMNVEV (reference sequence). The CDR3 is 15 amino acids.

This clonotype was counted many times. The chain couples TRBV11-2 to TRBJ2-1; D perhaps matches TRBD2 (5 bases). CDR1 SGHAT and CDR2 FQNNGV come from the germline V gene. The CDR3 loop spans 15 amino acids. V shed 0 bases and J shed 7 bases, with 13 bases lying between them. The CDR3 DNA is TGTGCCAGCAGCTTAGACGGGGTACAAACTAATGAGCAGTTCTTC. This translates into CASSLDGVQTNEQFF.

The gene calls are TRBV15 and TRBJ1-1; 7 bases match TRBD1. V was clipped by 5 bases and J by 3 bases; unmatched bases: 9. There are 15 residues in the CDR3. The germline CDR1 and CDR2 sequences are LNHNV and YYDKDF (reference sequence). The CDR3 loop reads CATSVPGQRDTEAFF. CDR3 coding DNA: TGTGCCACCAGCGTGCCGGGACAGCGGGACACTGAAGCTTTCTTT.

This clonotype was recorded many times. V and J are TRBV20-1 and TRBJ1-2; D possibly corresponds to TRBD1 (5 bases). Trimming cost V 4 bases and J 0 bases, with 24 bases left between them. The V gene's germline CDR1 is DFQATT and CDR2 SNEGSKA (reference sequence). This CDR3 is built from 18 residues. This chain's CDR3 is CSAKVEGRAVGPNYGYTF. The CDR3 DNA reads TGCAGTGCTAAAGTGGAGGGGCGCGCTGTAGGTCCTAACTATGGCTACACCTTC.

The CDR3 protein is CVCASGRADTQYF. DNA of the CDR3: TGTGTCTGTGCTAGCGGGAGGGCAGATACGCAGTATTTT. This chain uses TRBV30 with TRBJ2-3, with TRBD2 identical over 12 bases. Per the germline V gene, CDR1 is GTSNPN and CDR2 is SVGIG (reference sequence). The CDR3 totals 13 residues.

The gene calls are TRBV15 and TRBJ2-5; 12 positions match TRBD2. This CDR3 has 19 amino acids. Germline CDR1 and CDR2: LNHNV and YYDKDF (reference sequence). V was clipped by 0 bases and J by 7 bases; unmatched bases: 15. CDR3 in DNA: TGTGCCACCAGCAGAGACGGACCGCTAGCGGGAGGGCCCTCAGGGACCCAGTACTTC. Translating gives CATSRDGPLAGGPSGTQYF. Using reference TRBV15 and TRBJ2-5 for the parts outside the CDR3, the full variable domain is DAMVIQNPRYQVTQFGKPVTLSCSQTLNHNVMYWYQQKSSQAPKLLFHYYDKDFNNEADTPDNFQSRRPNTSFCFLDIRSPGLGDTAMYLCATSRDGPLAGGPSGTQYFGPGTRLLVL.

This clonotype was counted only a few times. CDR3 region: CSAGAGRDQPQHF. The CDR3 coding sequence is TGCAGTGCCGGGGCGGGGAGGGATCAGCCCCAGCATTTT. The chain has TRBV20-1 and TRBJ1-5; TRBD1 might be the D (5 bases). This CDR3 spans 13 amino acids. V lost 6 bases to trimming and J lost 5 bases, with 14 bases between them. Germline loops: CDR1 DFQATT, CDR2 SNEGSKA (reference sequence).

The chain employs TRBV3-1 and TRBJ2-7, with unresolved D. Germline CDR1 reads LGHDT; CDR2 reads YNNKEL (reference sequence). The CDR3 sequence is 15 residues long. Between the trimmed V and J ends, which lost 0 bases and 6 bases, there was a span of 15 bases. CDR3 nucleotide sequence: TGTGCCAGCAGCCAAGAGTGGGCAGGACCCTCCGAGCAGTACTTC. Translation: CASSQEWAGPSEQYF.

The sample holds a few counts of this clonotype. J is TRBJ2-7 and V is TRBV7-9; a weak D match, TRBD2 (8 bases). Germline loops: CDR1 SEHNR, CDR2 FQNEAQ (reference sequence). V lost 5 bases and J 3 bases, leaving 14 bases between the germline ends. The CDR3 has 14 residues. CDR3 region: CASSPGRDSYEQYF. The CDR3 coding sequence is TGTGCCAGCAGCCCCGGGAGGGACAGCTACGAGCAGTACTTC.

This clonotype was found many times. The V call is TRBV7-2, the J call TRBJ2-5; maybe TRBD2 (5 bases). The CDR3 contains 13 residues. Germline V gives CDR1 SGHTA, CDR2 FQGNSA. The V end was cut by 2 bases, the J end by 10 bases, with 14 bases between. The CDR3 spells CASSLQAARDQYF. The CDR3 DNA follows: TGTGCCAGCAGCTTACAGGCAGCTCGGGACCAGTACTTC.

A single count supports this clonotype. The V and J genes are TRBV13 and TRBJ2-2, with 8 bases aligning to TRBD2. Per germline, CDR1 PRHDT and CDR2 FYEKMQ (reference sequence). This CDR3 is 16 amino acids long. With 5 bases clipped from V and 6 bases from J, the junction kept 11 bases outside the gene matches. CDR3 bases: TGTGCCAGCAGCCCCACCGGGACTAGGGGCCCCGGGGAGCTGTTTTTT. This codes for CASSPTGTRGPGELFF.

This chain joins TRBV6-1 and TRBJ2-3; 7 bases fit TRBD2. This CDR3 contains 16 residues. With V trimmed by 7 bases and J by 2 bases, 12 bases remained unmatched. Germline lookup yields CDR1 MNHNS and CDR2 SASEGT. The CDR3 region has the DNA TGTGCCAGCAATCCCATGCGGGAGATGGACACAGATACGCAGTATTTT. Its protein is CASNPMREMDTDTQYF.

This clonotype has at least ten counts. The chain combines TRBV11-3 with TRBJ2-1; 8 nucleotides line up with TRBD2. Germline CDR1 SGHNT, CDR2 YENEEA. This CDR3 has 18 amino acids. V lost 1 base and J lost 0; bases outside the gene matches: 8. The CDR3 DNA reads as TGTGCCAGCAGCTTAGGGGCGGCTAGCGGGTTCTCCTACAATGAGCAGTTCTTC. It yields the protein CASSLGAASGFSYNEQFF.

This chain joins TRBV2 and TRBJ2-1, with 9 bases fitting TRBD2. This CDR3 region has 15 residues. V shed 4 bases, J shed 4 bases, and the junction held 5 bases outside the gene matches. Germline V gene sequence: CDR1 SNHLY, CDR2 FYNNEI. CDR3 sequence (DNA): TGTGCCAGCAGTGCCGGGACTAGCTTATACAATGAGCAGTTCTTC. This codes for CASSAGTSLYNEQFF.

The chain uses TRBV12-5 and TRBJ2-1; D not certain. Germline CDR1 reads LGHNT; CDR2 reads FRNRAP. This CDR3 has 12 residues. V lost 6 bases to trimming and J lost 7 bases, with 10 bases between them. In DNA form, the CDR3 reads TGTGCTAGTGGCCATGGTGCAAATGAGCAGTTCTTC. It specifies CASGHGANEQFF.

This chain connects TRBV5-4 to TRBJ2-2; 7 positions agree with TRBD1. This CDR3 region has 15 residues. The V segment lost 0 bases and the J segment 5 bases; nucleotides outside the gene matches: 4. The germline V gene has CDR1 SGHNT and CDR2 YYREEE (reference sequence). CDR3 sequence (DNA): TGTGCCAGCAGCTTGGGAGGGGGCCGTACCGGGGAGCTGTTTTTT. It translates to CASSLGGGRTGELFF.

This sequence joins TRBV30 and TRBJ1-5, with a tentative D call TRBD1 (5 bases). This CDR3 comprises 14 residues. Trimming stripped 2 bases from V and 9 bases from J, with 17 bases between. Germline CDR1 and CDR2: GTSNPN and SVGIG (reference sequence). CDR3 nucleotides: TGTGCCTGGAGTCGGGGGAGAGGGAAATCGCCCCAGCATTTT. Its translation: CAWSRGRGKSPQHF.

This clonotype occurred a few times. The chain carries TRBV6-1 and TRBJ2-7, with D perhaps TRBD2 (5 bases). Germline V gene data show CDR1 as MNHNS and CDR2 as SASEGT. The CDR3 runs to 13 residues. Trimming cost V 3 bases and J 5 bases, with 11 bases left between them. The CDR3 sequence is CASSDRGVDEQYF. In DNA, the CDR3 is TGTGCCAGCAGTGATCGGGGAGTCGACGAGCAGTACTTC.

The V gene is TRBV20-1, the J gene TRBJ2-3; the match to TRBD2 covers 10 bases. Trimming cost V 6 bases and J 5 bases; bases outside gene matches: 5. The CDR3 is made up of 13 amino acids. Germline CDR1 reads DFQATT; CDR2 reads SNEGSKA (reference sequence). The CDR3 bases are TGCAGTGCCGGGGCTAGCGGGAGAGATACGCAGTATTTT. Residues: CSAGASGRDTQYF.

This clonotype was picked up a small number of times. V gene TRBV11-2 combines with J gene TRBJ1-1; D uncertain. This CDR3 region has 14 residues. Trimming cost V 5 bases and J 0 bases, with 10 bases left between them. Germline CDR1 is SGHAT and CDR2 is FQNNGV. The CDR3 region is CASSAIIMNTEAFF. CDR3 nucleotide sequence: TGTGCCAGCAGCGCAATTATCATGAACACTGAAGCTTTCTTT.

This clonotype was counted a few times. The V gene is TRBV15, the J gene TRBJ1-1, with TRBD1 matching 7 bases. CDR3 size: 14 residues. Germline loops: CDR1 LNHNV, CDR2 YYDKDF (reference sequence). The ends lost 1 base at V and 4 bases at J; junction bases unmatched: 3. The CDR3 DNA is TGTGCCACCAGCAGAGGACAGGGCAGCACTGAAGCTTTCTTT. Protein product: CATSRGQGSTEAFF.

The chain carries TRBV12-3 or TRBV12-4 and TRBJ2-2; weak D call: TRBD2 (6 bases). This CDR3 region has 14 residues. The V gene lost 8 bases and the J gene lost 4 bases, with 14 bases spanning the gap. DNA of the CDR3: TGTGCCAGCCGTCCTAGCGCGCGCACCGGGGAGCTGTTTTTT. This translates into CASRPSARTGELFF.

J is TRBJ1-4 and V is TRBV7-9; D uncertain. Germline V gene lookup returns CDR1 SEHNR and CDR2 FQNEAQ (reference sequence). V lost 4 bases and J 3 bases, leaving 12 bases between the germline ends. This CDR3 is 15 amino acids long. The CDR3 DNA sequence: TGTGCCAGCAGCTACGGCGAGGGCGCTAATGAAAAACTGTTTTTT. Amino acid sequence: CASSYGEGANEKLFF.

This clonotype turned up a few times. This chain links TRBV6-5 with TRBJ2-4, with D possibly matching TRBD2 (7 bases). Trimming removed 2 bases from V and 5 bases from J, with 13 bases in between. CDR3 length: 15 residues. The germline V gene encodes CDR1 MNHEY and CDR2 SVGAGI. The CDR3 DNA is TGTGCCAGCAGTTACACTCCGGGGGGCGAAAACATTCAGTACTTC. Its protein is CASSYTPGGENIQYF.

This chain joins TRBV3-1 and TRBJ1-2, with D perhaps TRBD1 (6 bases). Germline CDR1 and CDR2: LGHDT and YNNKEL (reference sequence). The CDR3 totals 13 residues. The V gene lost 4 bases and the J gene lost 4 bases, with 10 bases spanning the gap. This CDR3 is CASSLGHFYGYTF. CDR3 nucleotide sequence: TGTGCCAGCAGCCTGGGACACTTCTATGGCTACACCTTC.